These T cell receptor beta chains were read from a single sample in a study of cytomegalovirus exposure and HLA in healthy donors. TCRdb keeps only in-frame clones here, not all; method: immunoSEQ multiplex PCR. This table has some 150,000 clones, around three quarters appearing once. Sequenced: PBMCs. These receptors all come from a woman between 35 and 50 years old in good health and CMV-seropositive. Both conserved end residues are part of each CDR3. The D gene is left open where the match is weak. Clone size, where shown, is once, few, many, or a class for clones that have expanded.

cdr3_aa	cdr3_nt	v_call	clone_size	j_call	d_call
CASSAPGGAYVDTQYF	TGTGCCAGCAGCGCCCCTGGGGGGGCCTATGTAGATACGCAGTATTTT	TRBV11-2	few	TRBJ2-3	NA
CAWSVLGTGDEQFF	TGTGCCTGGAGTGTACTGGGGACAGGGGATGAGCAGTTCTTC	TRBV30	once	TRBJ2-1	TRBD1
CSALPLSGQFF	TGCAGTGCCCTCCCCCTGAGCGGTCAGTTCTTC	TRBV20-1	NA	TRBJ2-1	NA
CASSEGIAGASTDTQYF	TGTGCCAGCAGTGAAGGCATTGCAGGGGCCAGCACAGATACGCAGTATTTT	TRBV2	few	TRBJ2-3	NA
CASSLRTFLGPNQPQHF	TGCGCCAGCAGCCTCAGGACATTCTTAGGCCCCAATCAGCCCCAGCATTTT	TRBV4-1	once	TRBJ1-5	NA
CASSRGRVGNQPQHF	TGTGCCAGCAGTCGGGGGAGGGTAGGAAATCAGCCCCAGCATTTT	TRBV28	NA	TRBJ1-5	NA
CASSLTDRLIGEQYF	TGTGCCAGCAGCTTAACGGACAGACTAATTGGGGAGCAGTACTTC	TRBV5-6	NA	TRBJ2-7	NA
CASSQGTRTNYGYTF	TGTGCCAGCAGCCAAGGGACAAGAACTAACTATGGCTACACCTTC	TRBV14	NA	TRBJ1-2	NA
CASSEGQGASPLHF	TGTGCCAGCAGTGAGGGACAGGGGGCTTCACCCCTCCACTTT	TRBV6-5	NA	TRBJ1-6	TRBD1
CASSPTGSSTDTQYF	TGTGCCAGTAGTCCCACAGGGAGTAGCACAGATACGCAGTATTTT	TRBV19	NA	TRBJ2-3	NA
CASSSPGQGVNGELFF	TGTGCCAGCAGCTCCCCGGGACAGGGTGTTAACGGGGAGCTGTTTTTT	TRBV5-4	NA	TRBJ2-2	TRBD1
CASSGPGQVYGYTF	TGTGCCAGCAGCGGACCGGGACAGGTTTATGGCTACACCTTC	TRBV2	once	TRBJ1-2	TRBD1
CASSVETGGTGNTIYF	TGTGCCAGCAGCGTAGAAACAGGGGGCACTGGAAACACCATATATTTT	TRBV9	few	TRBJ1-3	TRBD1
CASSLKGGANTGELFF	TGTGCCAGCAGCTTAAAAGGGGGAGCAAACACCGGGGAGCTGTTTTTT	TRBV7-6	NA	TRBJ2-2	NA
CASSQGGGGSTDTQYF	TGCGCCAGCAGCCAAGGGGGCGGGGGTAGCACAGATACGCAGTATTTT	TRBV4-1	NA	TRBJ2-3	TRBD2
CATSRDPGQNEQFF	TGTGCCACCAGCAGAGACCCCGGACAGAATGAGCAGTTCTTC	TRBV15	NA	TRBJ2-1	NA
CASSSYRQGSNEQFF	TGCGCCAGCAGCTCATACCGACAGGGATCGAATGAGCAGTTCTTC	TRBV5-1	NA	TRBJ2-1	TRBD1
CASSQTGTGHLGDTQYF	TGTGCCAGCAGCCAAACCGGGACAGGGCATCTGGGGGATACGCAGTATTTT	TRBV5-6	once	TRBJ2-3	TRBD1
CASSTGTSGTDEQFF	TGTGCCAGCAGCACCGGGACTAGCGGCACGGATGAGCAGTTCTTC	TRBV2	NA	TRBJ2-1	TRBD2
CASNDRTSTDTQYF	TGTGCCAGCAACGACCGGACTAGCACAGATACGCAGTATTTT	TRBV6-6	NA	TRBJ2-3	NA
CASSGGGYYGYTF	TGTGCCAGCAGCGGGGGGGGATACTATGGCTACACCTTC	TRBV11-2	once	TRBJ1-2	NA
CASSTRSGGGRVDEQFF	TGTGCCAGCAGTACACGTTCGGGCGGGGGAAGGGTCGATGAGCAGTTCTTC	TRBV28	NA	TRBJ2-1	TRBD2
CASLIRGSDEQYF	TGTGCCAGCCTTATCCGGGGGTCGGACGAGCAGTACTTC	TRBV27	NA	TRBJ2-7	NA
CASSVSSGQTYGYTF	TGTGCCAGCAGCGTTTCATCGGGACAGACCTATGGCTACACCTTC	TRBV7-2	NA	TRBJ1-2	TRBD1
CASSLDGGTTDTQYF	TGTGCCAGCAGCTTAGACGGGGGAACCACAGATACGCAGTATTTT	TRBV7-4	few	TRBJ2-3	NA
CASSSPGQGAREQYF	TGTGCCAGCAGTTCCCCCGGACAGGGGGCTCGCGAGCAGTACTTC	TRBV28	NA	TRBJ2-7	TRBD1
CASGRGGSGYQETQYF	TGCGCCAGCGGGAGGGGGGGATCGGGGTACCAAGAGACCCAGTACTTC	TRBV10-2	NA	TRBJ2-5	NA
CASGDRLDGYTF	TGTGCGAGTGGAGACAGGCTTGATGGCTACACCTTC	TRBV19	few	TRBJ1-2	NA
CASSYEGLDTDTQYF	TGTGCCAGCAGTTACGAGGGACTCGACACAGATACGCAGTATTTT	TRBV6-6	NA	TRBJ2-3	NA
CASSPGAVPSTDTQYF	TGCGCCAGCAGCCCCGGAGCAGTCCCGAGCACAGATACGCAGTATTTT	TRBV5-1	NA	TRBJ2-3	NA
CASSLAGSSLTDTQYF	TGCGCCAGCAGCTTGGCCGGTAGTAGCCTGACAGATACGCAGTATTTT	TRBV5-1	few	TRBJ2-3	NA
CASSLNPTSGGWETQYF	TGTGCCAGCAGTTTAAACCCGACTAGCGGGGGCTGGGAGACCCAGTACTTC	TRBV27	NA	TRBJ2-5	TRBD2
CASSVGQTTYEQYF	TGTGCCAGCAGCGTCGGACAGACAACCTACGAGCAGTACTTC	TRBV9	NA	TRBJ2-7	NA
CASSLGQQETQYF	TGTGCCAGCAGCTTGGGGCAGCAAGAGACCCAGTACTTC	TRBV5-4	NA	TRBJ2-5	NA
CASSVPVGGRVDTQYF	TGTGCCAGCAGCGTCCCAGTGGGGGGGCGTGTAGATACGCAGTATTTT	TRBV9	NA	TRBJ2-3	NA
CASSSTVNSNQPQHF	TGTGCCAGCAGTTCGACAGTAAATAGCAATCAGCCCCAGCATTTT	TRBV6-5	NA	TRBJ1-5	NA
CASSCRTGGTTNEKLFF	TGTGCCAGCAGCTGCCGGACAGGGGGGACGACTAATGAAAAACTGTTTTTT	TRBV11-3	NA	TRBJ1-4	TRBD1
CAIARGSGVTGELFF	TGTGCCATCGCCCGGGGTAGCGGGGTCACCGGGGAGCTGTTTTTT	TRBV10-3	NA	TRBJ2-2	TRBD2
CASSLEGGGQETQYF	TGTGCCAGCAGCTTAGAAGGGGGCGGCCAAGAGACCCAGTACTTC	TRBV7-2	NA	TRBJ2-5	TRBD1
CASSDSGWDTQYF	TGTGCCAGCAGCGACTCAGGGTGGGATACGCAGTATTTT	TRBV9	NA	TRBJ2-3	NA
CSVVGQGGYNEQFF	TGCAGCGTTGTAGGACAGGGGGGCTACAATGAGCAGTTCTTC	TRBV29-1	NA	TRBJ2-1	TRBD1
CASSLGAPPDTQYF	TGTGCCAGCAGCTTAGGCGCCCCGCCAGATACGCAGTATTTT	TRBV7-9	NA	TRBJ2-3	NA
CAISLTGVSAEAFF	TGTGCCATCAGTTTGACAGGGGTGAGCGCTGAAGCTTTCTTT	TRBV10-3	NA	TRBJ1-1	TRBD1
CASINFREAMTGQTQYF	TGTGCCAGCATCAATTTCCGGGAAGCCATGACCGGACAGACCCAGTACTTC	TRBV11-2	NA	TRBJ2-5	NA
CASSLVWGGGAAFNEQFF	TGTGCCAGCAGCTTAGTTTGGGGCGGGGGGGCAGCATTCAATGAGCAGTTCTTC	TRBV7-2	once	TRBJ2-1	TRBD2
CASSERGGLNEQFF	TGTGCCAGCAGTGAACGCGGGGGTCTCAATGAGCAGTTCTTC	TRBV6-1	NA	TRBJ2-1	TRBD2
CASSLGQGSYGYTF	TGTGCCAGCAGCTTGGGACAGGGGAGCTATGGCTACACCTTC	TRBV5-6	NA	TRBJ1-2	TRBD1
CASRVRTGFGETQYF	TGTGCCAGCAGAGTCAGGACAGGGTTTGGGGAGACCCAGTACTTC	TRBV7-2	NA	TRBJ2-5	TRBD1
CASSRQGLGQPQHF	TGTGCCAGCAGCCGACAGGGTCTAGGGCAGCCCCAGCATTTT	TRBV6-5	NA	TRBJ1-5	TRBD1
CASSSGLGDYEQYF	TGTGCCAGCAGCTCGGGACTGGGTGACTACGAGCAGTACTTC	TRBV4-2	few	TRBJ2-7	NA
CASSGPSGLQYF	TGTGCCAGTAGTGGACCCAGCGGCCTTCAGTACTTC	TRBV19	NA	TRBJ2-4	NA
CASSVEEGSGTVNTEAFF	TGTGCCAGCAGCGTAGAAGAGGGATCCGGGACAGTGAACACTGAAGCTTTCTTT	TRBV9	NA	TRBJ1-1	TRBD1
CASREEVGGYTF	TGCGCCAGCAGGGAGGAGGTGGGAGGCTACACCTTC	TRBV5-1	NA	TRBJ1-2	NA
CASREWEGNQPQHF	TGCGCCAGCAGAGAGTGGGAGGGCAATCAGCCCCAGCATTTT	TRBV10-2	NA	TRBJ1-5	NA
CASSPTGTANSPLHF	TGCGCCAGCAGCCCGACCGGGACAGCGAATTCACCCCTCCACTTT	TRBV5-1	NA	TRBJ1-6	TRBD1
CASSDRANYGYTF	TGTGCCAGTAGTGACAGAGCTAACTATGGCTACACCTTC	TRBV19	NA	TRBJ1-2	NA
CASSIPGQGANEQFF	TGTGCCAGTAGTATCCCGGGACAGGGGGCCAATGAGCAGTTCTTC	TRBV19	NA	TRBJ2-1	TRBD1
CASREAVQFF	TGTGCCAGCAGGGAGGCTGTGCAGTTCTTC	TRBV6-1	NA	TRBJ2-1	NA